One and the same sample provided the 28 T cell receptor beta chains below, sequenced in a study of cytomegalovirus exposure and HLA in healthy donors. PCR used 60 Vbeta primers and 13 Jbeta primers. TCRdb keeps only in-frame clones here, not all; method: immunoSEQ multiplex PCR. The sample's table shows 96,000 or so clones. The source material was PBMCs. All receptors come from a girl aged 10 to 17 in good health and CMV-seropositive.

The rearrangement joins TRBV27 to TRBJ1-2; unclear D gene. Germline CDR1 reads MNHEY; CDR2 reads SMNVEV (reference sequence). This CDR3 is 14 amino acids long. Trimming left V 5 bases short and J 0 bases short, with 10 bases between. CDR3 residues: CASSPSYANYGYTF. The CDR3 bases are TGTGCCAGCAGTCCGAGCTATGCTAACTATGGCTACACCTTC.

V usage is TRBV19 and J usage is TRBJ1-1, with D uncertain. The CDR3 consists of 13 residues. The V and J ends lost 3 bases and 3 bases respectively, with 8 bases between them. Germline V lookup: CDR1 LNHDA, CDR2 SQIVND (reference sequence). The CDR3 protein is CASSIVRYTEAFF. CDR3 nucleotide sequence: TGTGCCAGTAGTATCGTTCGGTACACTGAAGCTTTCTTT. The complete variable domain, with remaining parts taken from reference TRBV19 and TRBJ1-1, reads DGGITQSPKYLFRKEGQNVTLSCEQNLNHDAMYWYRQDPGQGLRLIYYSQIVNDFQKGDIAEGYSVSREKKESFPLTVTSAQKNPTAFYLCASSIVRYTEAFFGQGTRLTVV.

The gene calls are TRBV15 and TRBJ2-7, with TRBD2 identical over 16 bases. CDR1 and CDR2 (germline): LNHNV, YYDKDF (reference sequence). The CDR3 is made up of 19 amino acids. V trimming: 6 bases; J trimming: 0 bases; junction bases outside the gene matches: 11. CDR3 residues: CATSAGGLAGGMSSYEQYF. CDR3 coding DNA: TGTGCCACCAGTGCTGGGGGACTAGCGGGGGGGATGAGCTCCTACGAGCAGTACTTC. Filled out from reference TRBV15 and TRBJ2-7, the complete variable domain reads DAMVIQNPRYQVTQFGKPVTLSCSQTLNHNVMYWYQQKSSQAPKLLFHYYDKDFNNEADTPDNFQSRRPNTSFCFLDIRSPGLGDTAMYLCATSAGGLAGGMSSYEQYFGPGTRLTVT.

The CDR3 DNA reads TGTGCCAGTAGATCGGGCTCTGGAAACACCATATATTTT. As protein: CASRSGSGNTIYF. The chain uses TRBV19 and TRBJ1-3, with D hard to call. Germline V lookup: CDR1 LNHDA, CDR2 SQIVND (reference sequence). The V gene lost 6 bases and the J gene lost 0 bases, with 6 bases spanning the gap. CDR3 length: 13 residues.

The V gene is TRBV2, the J gene TRBJ2-7; 8 bases match TRBD2. The CDR3 has 18 amino acids. With V trimmed by 1 base and J by 0 bases, 11 bases remained unmatched. The germline CDR1 and CDR2 sequences are SNHLY and FYNNEI. CDR3 sequence (DNA): TGTGCCAGCAGTGAAGAGAAAAGCGGGGGCCGTTTCTCCTACGAGCAGTACTTC. Translating it yields CASSEEKSGGRFSYEQYF.

The chain carries TRBV6-5 and TRBJ1-3, with D unclear. The CDR3 sequence is 16 residues long. V gave up 1 base and J gave up 0 bases, with 10 bases separating them. From germline, CDR1 is MNHEY and CDR2 SVGAGI. As DNA, the CDR3 is TGTGCCAGCAGTTACTATTCCGGCGGCTCTGGAAACACCATATATTTT. It yields the protein CASSYYSGGSGNTIYF.

This rearrangement joins TRBV7-9 to TRBJ2-3; TRBD2 agrees at 8 bases. CDR1 and CDR2 from the germline V gene are SEHNR and FQNEAQ (reference sequence). The CDR3 has 15 amino acids. V lost 4 bases and J lost 1; bases outside the gene matches: 4. CDR3 sequence reads: CASSSGSGGTDTQYF. For the CDR3, the DNA is TGTGCCAGCAGCTCAGGTAGCGGGGGCACAGATACGCAGTATTTT.

This chain uses TRBV6-1 with TRBJ1-3; tentatively, D is TRBD1 (5 bases). The germline gives CDR1 MNHNS, CDR2 SASEGT. Trimming shortened V by 1 base and J by 0 bases, and 7 bases separated the two germline ends. The CDR3 spans 15 residues. The CDR3 DNA follows: TGTGCCAGCAGTGAAGTAGGGGTCTCTGGAAACACCATATATTTT. Translation: CASSEVGVSGNTIYF.

This chain connects TRBV6-5 to TRBJ1-1; the D is unclear. This CDR3 spans 15 amino acids. The ends were cut back, 4 bases at V and 3 bases at J, with 15 bases in the middle. The germline CDR1 and CDR2 sequences are MNHEY and SVGAGI. Here the CDR3 reads CASSFHASGDTEAFF. CDR3 DNA sequence: TGTGCCAGCAGTTTCCACGCCTCCGGGGACACTGAAGCTTTCTTT.

The V and J genes are TRBV4-1 and TRBJ1-2; possible D gene TRBD1, 5 bases. V shed 5 bases and J shed 4 bases, with 20 bases lying between them. CDR1 and CDR2 (germline): MGHRA, YSYEKL. The CDR3 is 16 amino acids. The CDR3 nucleotides are TGCGCCAGCAGCAGGGTAAAACAGGCCTTCTTCTATGGCTACACCTTC. Its protein product is CASSRVKQAFFYGYTF.

The chain joins TRBV7-2 to TRBJ1-2, with D unresolved. Between the trimmed V and J ends, which lost 5 bases and 6 bases, there was a span of 7 bases. This CDR3 comprises 11 residues. Germline V lookup: CDR1 SGHTA, CDR2 FQGNSA. The CDR3 protein is CASSVRDGYTF. The CDR3 nucleotides are TGTGCCAGCAGCGTCCGGGATGGCTACACCTTC.

This chain's CDR3 is CASSFSRQEGLAGELFF. In DNA form, the CDR3 reads TGTGCCAGCAGCTTTAGTCGGCAGGAAGGACTTGCCGGGGAGCTGTTTTTT. The chain has TRBV7-3 and TRBJ2-2; D perhaps matches TRBD2 (5 bases). V was trimmed by 3 bases and J by 6 bases, leaving 20 bases between them. Germline CDR1 reads SGHTA; CDR2 reads FQGTGA. The CDR3 is 17 residues long.

The rearrangement uses TRBV25-1 and TRBJ1-6; possible D gene TRBD1, 6 bases. CDR1 and CDR2 (germline): MGHDK, SYGVNS. The CDR3 is 16 residues long. Trimming left V 2 bases short and J 4 bases short, with 12 bases between. The CDR3: CASSEGTGSYNSPLHF. In DNA, the CDR3 is TGTGCCAGCAGTGAAGGCACAGGGTCATATAATTCACCCCTCCACTTT.

The chain combines TRBV7-6 with TRBJ2-7, with D maybe TRBD2 (5 bases). CDR3 length: 14 residues. The V gene's germline CDR1 is SGHVS and CDR2 FNYEAQ. Trimming stripped 0 bases from V and 2 bases from J, with 8 bases between. CDR3 residues: CASSLAPGTYEQYF. Written as DNA, the CDR3 is TGTGCCAGCAGCTTAGCGCCGGGGACCTACGAGCAGTACTTC.

This chain links TRBV6-5 with TRBJ2-7, with 9 bases lining up with TRBD1. Looked up from germline, CDR1 is MNHEY and CDR2 is SVGAGI. The CDR3 is 13 residues long. J was trimmed by 4 bases and V by 7 bases; bases with no gene match: 5. DNA for the CDR3: TGTGCCAGCACGGGACAGGGTAATTACGAGCAGTACTTC. Its protein product is CASTGQGNYEQYF.

This chain connects TRBV14 to TRBJ1-6; 8 bases are a match to TRBD1. Germline V gives CDR1 SGHDN, CDR2 FVKESK. Trimming took 1 base from V and 9 from J; bases not matched to a gene: 5. The CDR3 runs 15 residues. The CDR3 DNA follows: TGTGCCAGCAGCCAAGTTGACAGGGGTAGTTCACCCCTCCACTTT. Protein product: CASSQVDRGSSPLHF.

This chain uses TRBV28 with TRBJ2-6; 7 bases agree with TRBD1. The CDR3 loop spans 17 amino acids. Germline lookup yields CDR1 MDHEN and CDR2 SYDVKM. V shed 7 bases, J shed 0 bases, and the junction held 9 bases outside the gene matches. CDR3 loop: CASKIQGSLSGANVLTF. CDR3 nucleotide sequence: TGTGCCAGCAAAATACAGGGGTCCCTCTCTGGGGCCAACGTCCTGACTTTC.

The rearrangement joins TRBV25-1 to TRBJ1-2; D remains unclear. There are 13 residues in the CDR3. Germline CDR1 MGHDK, CDR2 SYGVNS. With 0 bases removed from V and 8 bases from J, the gap between germline ends came to 10 bases. In DNA, the CDR3 is TGTGCCAGCAGTGAATATAGAGGTTCGGGCTACACCTTC. Protein product: CASSEYRGSGYTF.

The gene calls are TRBV6-1 and TRBJ1-1; D may be TRBD1 (5 bases). In germline, CDR1 is MNHNS, CDR2 SASEGT. Trimming removed 3 bases at V and 5 bases at J, with 19 bases between. The CDR3 is made up of 16 amino acids. CDR3 sequence: CASSEGYGQFGTEAFF. DNA for the CDR3: TGTGCCAGCAGTGAGGGGTATGGACAATTCGGGACTGAAGCTTTCTTT.

J is TRBJ1-1 and V is TRBV7-9, with 10 bases that match TRBD1. Germline V gene data show CDR1 as SEHNR and CDR2 as FQNEAQ (reference sequence). V shed 5 bases and J 4 bases; nucleotides not matched to a gene: 7. The CDR3 spans 15 residues. CDR3 DNA: TGTGCCAGCAGCACCGACAGGGGGCGCGGCACTGAAGCTTTCTTT. Protein: CASSTDRGRGTEAFF.

The chain has TRBV5-6 and TRBJ1-2; 9 positions match TRBD1. V was pared by 3 bases and J by 0 bases, with 3 bases of the junction left unmatched. The CDR3 spans 15 residues. The germline V gene has CDR1 SGHDT and CDR2 YYEEEE. CDR3 DNA sequence: TGTGCCAGCAGCTACAGACAGGGGGCTAACTATGGCTACACCTTC. As protein: CASSYRQGANYGYTF.

The V gene is TRBV5-1, the J gene TRBJ2-3; D might be TRBD2 (6 bases). This CDR3 is built from 16 residues. Germline values: CDR1 SGHRS, CDR2 YFSETQ. The germline V and J ends were trimmed by 1 base and 1 base, with 13 bases remaining between them. The CDR3 region has the DNA TGCGCCAGCAGCTTGCTCGGGTCTAGCGGCACAGATACGCAGTATTTT. This codes for CASSLLGSSGTDTQYF.

The V call is TRBV19, the J call TRBJ1-2; TRBD1 matches 7 bases. Germline loops: CDR1 LNHDA, CDR2 SQIVND (reference sequence). The trim removed 6 bases at V and 3 bases at J, leaving 4 bases unmatched. This CDR3 has 13 amino acids. The CDR3 DNA reads TGTGCCAGTAGAGCCCAGGGGGACTATGGCTACACCTTC. This translates into CASRAQGDYGYTF.

The J gene is TRBJ2-3, the V gene TRBV6-5; 9 nucleotides agree with TRBD1. The CDR3 length is 14 residues. Germline loops: CDR1 MNHEY, CDR2 SVGAGI. J lost 5 bases, V lost 5 bases, and 5 bases had no gene match. The CDR3 region has the DNA TGTGCCAGCAGTAAACCGGGACAGGGAGATACGCAGTATTTT. Translation gives CASSKPGQGDTQYF.

This sequence joins TRBV13 and TRBJ2-7; D might be TRBD1 (5 bases). Trimming took 5 bases from V and 2 from J, leaving 13 bases between them. From germline, CDR1 is PRHDT and CDR2 FYEKMQ (reference sequence). The CDR3 loop spans 14 amino acids. CDR3 DNA: TGTGCCAGCAGCAGGGGCTCCCCTACCTACGAGCAGTACTTC. This encodes CASSRGSPTYEQYF.

J is TRBJ2-7 and V is TRBV2, with D tentatively TRBD2 (6 bases). The V gene lost 6 bases and the J gene lost 5 bases, with 20 bases spanning the gap. This CDR3 has 15 residues. Germline CDR1 and CDR2: SNHLY and FYNNEI. The CDR3 nucleotides are TGTGCCAGCAGAGAAAGCCCGGATGGAGGGGACGAGCAGTACTTC. Translation: CASRESPDGGDEQYF.

The V and J genes are TRBV5-4 and TRBJ2-6, with 7 nucleotides matching TRBD1. Germline V gene data show CDR1 as SGHNT and CDR2 as YYREEE (reference sequence). The CDR3 spans 18 residues. After removal of 3 bases from V and 1 base from J, the junction contained 10 bases not matched to a gene. This CDR3 reads CASSSGTVAVSGANVLTF. Here the CDR3 DNA reads TGTGCCAGCAGCTCCGGGACAGTGGCGGTATCTGGGGCCAACGTCCTGACTTTC.

This rearrangement joins TRBV27 to TRBJ1-1; D remains ambiguous. Trimming shortened V by 8 bases and J by 3 bases, and 13 bases separated the two germline ends. Germline lookup yields CDR1 MNHEY and CDR2 SMNVEV (reference sequence). The CDR3 spans 13 residues. The CDR3 sequence is CASSRGPDTEAFF. CDR3 nucleotide sequence: TGTGCCAGCTCTCGGGGTCCGGACACTGAAGCTTTCTTT.